Following are 32 T cell receptor beta chains from one sample sequenced in a study of blood T cell repertoires in COVID-19. TCRdb keeps only in-frame clones here, not all; method: immunoSEQ multiplex PCR. Of 400,000 or so clones listed, 75% to 90% were seen once; the top ten hold about 1.4%. Sequenced material: peripheral blood. Receptor source: a woman aged 40 to 50 with COVID-19, enrolled during active disease.

The chain joins TRBV2 to TRBJ2-5, with a tentative D call TRBD2 (5 bases). The CDR3 consists of 13 residues. V was cut by 7 bases and J by 1 base, with 10 bases left in between. The germline CDR1 and CDR2 sequences are SNHLY and FYNNEI. Here the CDR3 reads CASTRDIQETQYF. Here the CDR3 DNA reads TGTGCCAGCACCCGGGATATCCAAGAGACCCAGTACTTC.

This chain joins TRBV10-3 and TRBJ2-7; tentatively, D is TRBD2 (6 bases). CDR1 and CDR2 from the germline V gene are ENHRY and SYGVKD. This CDR3 is 12 amino acids long. Trimming took 6 bases from V and 6 from J, leaving 12 bases between them. The DNA of the CDR3 is TGTGCCATCAGCACGGGGGAGAGCGAGCAGTACTTC. It specifies CAISTGESEQYF.

V usage is TRBV7-2 and J usage is TRBJ2-7; TRBD2 aligns across 12 bases. Germline values: CDR1 SGHTA, CDR2 FQGNSA. The CDR3 has 16 residues. Unmatched junction bases numbered 5, after V lost 1 base and J lost 4 bases. The CDR3 region has the DNA TGTGCCAGCAGCTTAGGACTAGCGGGGGACCCGTACGAGCAGTACTTC. This codes for CASSLGLAGDPYEQYF.

The V call is TRBV18, the J call TRBJ1-2; D might be TRBD1 (6 bases). CDR3 length equals 14 residues. Germline V gene lookup returns CDR1 KGHSH and CDR2 LQKENI. V lost 2 bases, J lost 4 bases, and 11 bases lay in between. The CDR3 sequence is CASSPNGQTYGYTF. Here the CDR3 DNA reads TGTGCCAGCTCACCAAACGGACAGACCTATGGCTACACCTTC.

This clone occurred a few times. The same CDR3 arises from other DNA sequences in this sample as well. The J gene is TRBJ1-3, the V gene TRBV12-3 or TRBV12-4; D call uncertain. Trimming shortened V by 5 bases and J by 4 bases, and 9 bases separated the two germline ends. The CDR3 sequence is 13 residues long. As DNA, the CDR3 is TGTGCCAGCAGTCTTGCGTCCGGAAACACCATATATTTT. Amino acid sequence: CASSLASGNTIYF.

The rearrangement links TRBV7-2 to TRBJ2-7, with 7 bases fitting TRBD1. This CDR3 has 12 residues. Per germline, CDR1 SGHTA and CDR2 FQGNSA. After removal of 5 bases from V and 6 bases from J, the junction contained 4 bases not matched to a gene. The CDR3 region is CASSQGVGEQYF. The DNA for the CDR3 is TGTGCCAGCAGCCAGGGGGTCGGCGAGCAGTACTTC.

This clone is a singleton in its sample. The rearrangement joins TRBV12-3 or TRBV12-4 to TRBJ1-1; D ambiguous. V was trimmed by 8 bases and J by 5 bases, leaving 9 bases between them. This CDR3 has 11 amino acids. In nucleotides, the CDR3 is TGTGCCAGCGGCCGAGGGACTGAAGCTTTCTTT. This gives the protein CASGRGTEAFF.

This clone occurred once. The chain combines TRBV4-3 with TRBJ2-3; D ambiguous. The CDR3 sequence is 14 residues long. V was pared by 1 base and J by 0 bases, with 5 bases between. Germline V gene data show CDR1 as LGHNA and CDR2 as YSLEER. The chain's CDR3 is CASSQAQSTDTQYF. The CDR3 DNA reads as TGCGCCAGCAGCCAAGCACAAAGCACAGATACGCAGTATTTT.

The chain uses TRBV27 and TRBJ2-5; 10 nucleotides match TRBD1. Germline values: CDR1 MNHEY, CDR2 SMNVEV (reference sequence). The junction had 6 bases not matched to a gene; V was cut back by 5 bases and J by 9 bases. The CDR3 extends over 13 amino acids. Written as DNA, the CDR3 is TGTGCCAGCAGTCCCGACAGGGGGCGGGCCCAGTACTTC. It codes for CASSPDRGRAQYF.

V gene TRBV3-1 (or the pseudogene TRBV3-2) combines with J gene TRBJ2-5, with 7 bases that match TRBD2. The CDR3 runs to 16 residues. The ends lost 0 bases at V and 4 bases at J; junction bases unmatched: 8. Germline CDR1 LGHDT, CDR2 YNNKEL (reference sequence). Here the CDR3 reads CASSQEQGRLAETQYF. CDR3 nucleotide sequence: TGTGCCAGCAGCCAAGAACAAGGCCGACTAGCAGAGACCCAGTACTTC.

In its sample, this clone was seen many times. This chain links TRBV2 with TRBJ1-1, with 8 bases that match TRBD1. This CDR3 contains 15 residues. J was trimmed by 1 base and V by 3 bases; bases with no gene match: 4. Germline V gives CDR1 SNHLY, CDR2 FYNNEI. The CDR3 nucleotides are TGTGCCAGCAGTGACCGGACAGGGTCGAACACTGAAGCTTTCTTT. Encoded protein: CASSDRTGSNTEAFF.

The rearrangement links TRBV14 to TRBJ2-7; maybe TRBD1 (5 bases). V lost 0 bases, J lost 6 bases, and 12 bases lay in between. This CDR3 comprises 14 residues. Germline V gene sequence: CDR1 SGHDN, CDR2 FVKESK. In DNA, the CDR3 is TGTGCCAGCAGCCAAGATTGGGCAGGGATCGAGCAGTACTTC. It translates to CASSQDWAGIEQYF.

The V and J genes are TRBV19 and TRBJ2-3; no reliable D call. The ends were cut back, 5 bases at V and 4 bases at J, with 7 bases in the middle. The CDR3 spans 12 residues. CDR1 LNHDA and CDR2 SQIVND come from the germline V gene (reference sequence). CDR3 sequence reads: CASSFQSDTQYF. DNA of the CDR3: TGTGCCAGTAGTTTCCAGTCAGATACGCAGTATTTT.

The chain employs TRBV6-6 and TRBJ2-5, with no clear D. This CDR3 has 11 amino acids. Germline values: CDR1 MNHNY, CDR2 SVGAGI (reference sequence). The V gene lost 5 bases and the J gene lost 4 bases, with 5 bases spanning the gap. CDR3 bases: TGTGCCAGCAGTCTTCTAGAGACCCAGTACTTC. Protein product: CASSLLETQYF.

This rearrangement joins TRBV6-2 or TRBV6-3 to TRBJ2-1; 9 nucleotides agree with TRBD2. This CDR3 has 14 amino acids. With 1 base clipped from V and 12 bases from J, the junction kept 7 bases outside the gene matches. Germline V lookup: CDR1 MNHEY, CDR2 SVGEGT. The DNA for the CDR3 is TGTGCCAGCAGTTACTTGAGGGGTAGCGGGGGGCAGTTCTTC. This sequence encodes CASSYLRGSGGQFF.

The chain carries TRBV15 and TRBJ2-4; D is possibly TRBD1 (6 bases). This CDR3 comprises 16 residues. Per the germline V gene, CDR1 is LNHNV and CDR2 is YYDKDF (reference sequence). The V end was cut by 6 bases, the J end by 0 bases, with 15 bases between. The CDR3 DNA is TGTGCCACCAGTGCGACAGGCGCTCTAGCCAAAAACATTCAGTACTTC. It encodes CATSATGALAKNIQYF.

This chain joins TRBV5-1 and TRBJ1-1, with D possibly matching TRBD1 (5 bases). This CDR3 is built from 17 residues. Germline CDR1 is SGHRS and CDR2 is YFSETQ. V lost 1 base to trimming and J lost 6 bases, with 22 bases between them. The CDR3 nucleotides read TGCGCCAGCAGCTTGTATGGGGCTAAGGGATCCGTTTCTGAAGCTTTCTTT. Its protein is CASSLYGAKGSVSEAFF.

Here the CDR3 DNA reads TGTGCCAGCAGTTTATTGGCGGGGATTAACATTCAGTACTTC. It specifies CASSLLAGINIQYF. The gene calls are TRBV28 and TRBJ2-4; perhaps TRBD2 as D (6 bases). V shed 1 base and J shed 7 bases, with 11 bases lying between them. From germline, CDR1 is MDHEN and CDR2 SYDVKM. CDR3 length equals 14 residues.

J is TRBJ2-5 and V is TRBV18; D remains unclear. Germline V CDR1 and CDR2: KGHSH, LQKENI. V gave up 3 bases and J gave up 7 bases, with 12 bases separating them. CDR3 size: 13 residues. CDR3 region: CASSPGALGTQYF. The DNA for the CDR3 is TGTGCCAGCTCACCCGGAGCCCTAGGGACCCAGTACTTC.

J is TRBJ1-3 and V is TRBV5-8; D not certain. Looked up from germline, CDR1 is SGHTS and CDR2 is YDEGEE. Trimming cost V 0 bases and J 2 bases, with 6 bases left between them. The CDR3 is 14 amino acids. Written as DNA, the CDR3 is TGTGCCAGCAGCTTGGGCGGGCCTGGAAACACCATATATTTT. Translated, it gives CASSLGGPGNTIYF.

V gene TRBV25-1 combines with J gene TRBJ1-5; 8 nucleotides align to TRBD1. The CDR3 is made up of 15 amino acids. V lost 1 base, J lost 7 bases, and 6 bases stayed unmatched. Germline lookup yields CDR1 MGHDK and CDR2 SYGVNS. CDR3 nucleotide sequence: TGTGCCAGCAGTGAATTCGGCCAGGGGGCACAGCCCCAGCATTTT. Protein: CASSEFGQGAQPQHF.

This sequence joins TRBV19 and TRBJ1-1; 10 positions match TRBD1. Germline CDR1 and CDR2: LNHDA and SQIVND (reference sequence). Trimming at V came to 4 bases and at J to 6 bases, leaving 5 bases not matched to a gene. CDR3 length equals 14 residues. The CDR3 region is CASSRDRGSAEAFF. In nucleotides, the CDR3 is TGTGCCAGTAGTAGGGACAGGGGATCGGCTGAAGCTTTCTTT. The full variable domain, its missing parts supplied by reference TRBV19 and TRBJ1-1, is DGGITQSPKYLFRKEGQNVTLSCEQNLNHDAMYWYRQDPGQGLRLIYYSQIVNDFQKGDIAEGYSVSREKKESFPLTVTSAQKNPTAFYLCASSRDRGSAEAFFGQGTRLTVV.

V gene TRBV25-1 combines with J gene TRBJ1-3; D is possibly TRBD1 (5 bases). The CDR3 covers 15 residues. Germline V lookup: CDR1 MGHDK, CDR2 SYGVNS. Deletions cut 6 bases from V and 2 bases from J, with 14 bases between. Here the CDR3 reads CASSETRGPGNTIYF. The CDR3 DNA sequence: TGTGCCAGCAGCGAGACAAGGGGCCCTGGAAACACCATATATTTT.

The chain carries TRBV28 and TRBJ1-5; D unclear. Germline CDR1 and CDR2: MDHEN and SYDVKM. Trimming cost V 6 bases and J 7 bases, with 13 bases left between them. The CDR3 is 13 amino acids. CDR3 sequence: CASSTGREQPQHF. CDR3 in DNA: TGTGCCAGCAGCACGGGAAGGGAACAGCCCCAGCATTTT.

This clone was counted once. The chain is built from TRBV11-2 and TRBJ1-3, with TRBD1 matching over 7 bases. Germline assignment: CDR1 SGHAT and CDR2 FQNNGV. Unmatched junction bases numbered 3, after V lost 5 bases and J lost 2 bases. The CDR3 is made up of 14 amino acids. The CDR3 spells CASSQTGAGNTIYF. CDR3 coding DNA: TGTGCCAGCAGCCAAACAGGGGCTGGAAACACCATATATTTT.

The chain employs TRBV7-3 and TRBJ2-3; D not resolved. The CDR3 contains 13 residues. Germline lookup yields CDR1 SGHTA and CDR2 FQGTGA. The germline V and J ends were trimmed by 6 bases and 0 bases, with 7 bases remaining between them. CDR3 amino acids: CASRESSTDTQYF. Here the CDR3 DNA reads TGTGCCAGCAGAGAGTCTAGCACAGATACGCAGTATTTT.

The chain carries TRBV4-3 and TRBJ2-2, with TRBD2 identical over 7 bases. With V trimmed by 2 bases and J by 6 bases, 0 bases remained unmatched. This CDR3 comprises 13 residues. From germline, CDR1 is LGHNA and CDR2 YSLEER. CDR3 DNA sequence: TGCGCCAGCAGCCAACGGGGGGCCGGGGAGCTGTTTTTT. It encodes CASSQRGAGELFF.

The chain links TRBV10-3 to TRBJ1-2, with a tentative D call TRBD1 (5 bases). Germline V gene sequence: CDR1 ENHRY, CDR2 SYGVKD. The CDR3 contains 17 residues. Between the trimmed V and J ends, which lost 5 bases and 0 bases, there was a span of 19 bases. CDR3 in DNA: TGTGCCATCAGTTCCGGGGGTTACAGTCTTCCTAACTATGGCTACACCTTC. The encoded protein is CAISSGGYSLPNYGYTF.

The chain recombines TRBV5-6 with TRBJ2-2; TRBD1 agrees at 10 bases. V lost 7 bases and J lost 4; bases outside the gene matches: 4. The germline V gene encodes CDR1 SGHDT and CDR2 YYEEEE. This CDR3 is 14 amino acids long. CDR3 nucleotide sequence: TGTGCCAGCGCCGGACAGGGGGGCACCGGGGAGCTGTTTTTT. The encoded protein is CASAGQGGTGELFF. Drawing the rest from reference TRBV5-6 and TRBJ2-2, the complete variable domain is DAGVTQSPTHLIKTRGQQVTLRCSPKSGHDTVSWYQQALGQGPQFIFQYYEEEERQRGNFPDRFSGHQFPNYSSELNVNALLLGDSALYLCASAGQGGTGELFFGEGSRLTVL.

The genes are TRBV10-3 and TRBJ1-5; 9 bases match TRBD1. This CDR3 is built from 16 residues. Germline V CDR1 and CDR2: ENHRY, SYGVKD. V lost 6 bases and J lost 6; bases outside the gene matches: 12. DNA for the CDR3: TGTGCCATCAGGCAAGGCCCGGGACAGGGTGCTCAGCCCCAGCATTTT. The encoded protein is CAIRQGPGQGAQPQHF.

The rearrangement joins TRBV7-3 to TRBJ2-2; perhaps TRBD2 as D (6 bases). Germline V CDR1 and CDR2: SGHTA, FQGTGA. Trimming cost V 1 base and J 4 bases, with 16 bases left between them. The CDR3 runs to 17 residues. The CDR3 bases are TGTGCCAGCAGCTTAATGGGAGGATCTGAGTTCACCGGGGAGCTGTTTTTT. It yields the protein CASSLMGGSEFTGELFF. Combining the CDR3 with reference TRBV7-3 and TRBJ2-2 gives the whole variable domain GAGVSQTPSNKVTEKGKYVELRCDPISGHTALYWYRQSLGQGPEFLIYFQGTGAADDSGLPNDRFFAVRPEGSVSTLKIQRTERGDSAVYLCASSLMGGSEFTGELFFGEGSRLTVL.

V usage is TRBV28 and J usage is TRBJ1-1; D may be TRBD1 (5 bases). The V gene lost 3 bases and the J gene lost 9 bases, with 11 bases spanning the gap. In germline, CDR1 is MDHEN, CDR2 SYDVKM. The CDR3 contains 12 residues. The CDR3 sequence is CASSFVKGQAFF. The CDR3 bases are TGTGCCAGCAGTTTCGTAAAGGGGCAAGCTTTCTTT.